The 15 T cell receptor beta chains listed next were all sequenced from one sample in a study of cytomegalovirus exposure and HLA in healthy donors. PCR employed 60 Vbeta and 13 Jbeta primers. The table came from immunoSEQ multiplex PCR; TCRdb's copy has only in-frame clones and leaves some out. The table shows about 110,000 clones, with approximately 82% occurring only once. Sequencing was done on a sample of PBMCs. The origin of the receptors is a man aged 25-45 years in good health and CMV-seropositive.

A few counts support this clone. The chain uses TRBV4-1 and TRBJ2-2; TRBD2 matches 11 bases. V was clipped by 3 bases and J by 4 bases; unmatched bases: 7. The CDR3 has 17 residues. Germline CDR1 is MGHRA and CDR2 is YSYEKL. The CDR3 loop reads CASSQGSGGAVTGELFF. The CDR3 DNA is TGCGCCAGCAGCCAGGGTAGCGGGGGGGCGGTCACCGGGGAGCTGTTTTTT.

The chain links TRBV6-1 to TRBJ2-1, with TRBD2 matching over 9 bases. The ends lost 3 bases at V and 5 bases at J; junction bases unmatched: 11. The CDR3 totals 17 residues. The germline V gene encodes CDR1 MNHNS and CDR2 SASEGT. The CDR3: CASSDLSRGGLDNEQFF. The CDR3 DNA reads TGTGCCAGCAGTGATTTATCGCGGGGGGGCCTCGACAATGAGCAGTTCTTC.

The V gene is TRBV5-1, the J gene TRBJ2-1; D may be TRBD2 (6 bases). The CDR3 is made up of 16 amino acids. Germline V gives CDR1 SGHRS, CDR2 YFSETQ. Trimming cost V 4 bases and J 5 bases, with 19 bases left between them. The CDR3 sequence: CASSPEGWGGDNEQFF. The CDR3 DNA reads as TGCGCCAGCAGCCCTGAAGGGTGGGGCGGGGACAATGAGCAGTTCTTC.

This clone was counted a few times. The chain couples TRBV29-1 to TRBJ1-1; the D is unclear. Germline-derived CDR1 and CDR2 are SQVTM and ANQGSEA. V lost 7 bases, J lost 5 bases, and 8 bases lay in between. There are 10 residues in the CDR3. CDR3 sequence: CSGGYTEAFF. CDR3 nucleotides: TGCAGCGGCGGGTATACTGAAGCTTTCTTT.

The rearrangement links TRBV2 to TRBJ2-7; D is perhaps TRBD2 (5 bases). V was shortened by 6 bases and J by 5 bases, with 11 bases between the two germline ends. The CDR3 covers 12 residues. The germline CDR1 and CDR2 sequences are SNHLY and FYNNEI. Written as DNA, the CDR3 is TGTGCCAGCAGGGGCACTAGAGACGAGCAGTACTTC. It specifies CASRGTRDEQYF.

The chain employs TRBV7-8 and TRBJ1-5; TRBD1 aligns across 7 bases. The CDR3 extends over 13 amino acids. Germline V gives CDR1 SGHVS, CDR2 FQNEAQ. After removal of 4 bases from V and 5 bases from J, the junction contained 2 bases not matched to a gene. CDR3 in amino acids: CASSSDRDQPQHF. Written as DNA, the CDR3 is TGTGCCAGCAGCTCTGACAGGGATCAGCCCCAGCATTTT.

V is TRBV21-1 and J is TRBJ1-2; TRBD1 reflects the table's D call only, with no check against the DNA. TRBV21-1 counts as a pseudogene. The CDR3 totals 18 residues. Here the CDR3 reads CASSKVFEETGTNYGYTF. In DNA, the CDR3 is TGTGCCAGCAGCAAAGTCTTTGAAGAGACAGGGACTAACTATGGCTACACCTTC.

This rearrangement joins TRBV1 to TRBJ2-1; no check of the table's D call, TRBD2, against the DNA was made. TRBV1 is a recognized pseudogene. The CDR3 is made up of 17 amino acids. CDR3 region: CTSSQEWVAGRGNEQFF. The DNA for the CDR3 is TGCACCAGCAGCCAAGAGTGGGTAGCGGGACGAGGCAATGAGCAGTTCTTC.

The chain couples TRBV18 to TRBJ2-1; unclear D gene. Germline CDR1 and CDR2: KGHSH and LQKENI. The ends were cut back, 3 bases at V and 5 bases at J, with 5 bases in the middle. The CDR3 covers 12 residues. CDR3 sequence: CASSPTDNEQFF. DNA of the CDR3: TGTGCCAGCTCACCTACTGACAATGAGCAGTTCTTC.

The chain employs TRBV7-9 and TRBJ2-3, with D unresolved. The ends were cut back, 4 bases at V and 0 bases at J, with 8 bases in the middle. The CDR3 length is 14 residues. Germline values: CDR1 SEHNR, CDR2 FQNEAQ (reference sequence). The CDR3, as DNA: TGTGCCAGCAGCTCGGTAGCTAGCACAGATACGCAGTATTTT. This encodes CASSSVASTDTQYF.

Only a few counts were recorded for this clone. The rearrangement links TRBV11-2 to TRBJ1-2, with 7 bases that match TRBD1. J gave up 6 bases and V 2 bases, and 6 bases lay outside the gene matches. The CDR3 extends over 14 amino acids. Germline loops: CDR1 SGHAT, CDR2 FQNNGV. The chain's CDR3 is CASSLLNTGDGYTF. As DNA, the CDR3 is TGTGCCAGCAGCTTACTAAACACAGGGGATGGCTACACCTTC.

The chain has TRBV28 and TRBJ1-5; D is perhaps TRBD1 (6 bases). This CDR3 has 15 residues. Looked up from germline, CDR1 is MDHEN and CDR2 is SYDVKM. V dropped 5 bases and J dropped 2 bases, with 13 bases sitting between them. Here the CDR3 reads CASSDTGRGNQPQHF. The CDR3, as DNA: TGTGCCAGCAGTGATACAGGGAGAGGCAATCAGCCCCAGCATTTT.

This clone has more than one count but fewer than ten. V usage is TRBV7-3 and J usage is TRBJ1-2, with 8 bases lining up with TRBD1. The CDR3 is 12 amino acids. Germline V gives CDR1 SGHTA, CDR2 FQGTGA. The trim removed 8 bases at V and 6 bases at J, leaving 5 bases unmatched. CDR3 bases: TGTGCCAGCGGACAGGGCGGCGATGGCTACACCTTC. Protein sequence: CASGQGGDGYTF.

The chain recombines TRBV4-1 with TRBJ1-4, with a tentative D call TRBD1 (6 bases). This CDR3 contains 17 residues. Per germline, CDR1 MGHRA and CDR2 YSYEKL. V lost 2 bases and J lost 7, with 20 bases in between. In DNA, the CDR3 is TGCGCCAGCAGCCAACGAAGGGCTCAGGGGCAGAGTGAAAAACTGTTTTTT. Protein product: CASSQRRAQGQSEKLFF.

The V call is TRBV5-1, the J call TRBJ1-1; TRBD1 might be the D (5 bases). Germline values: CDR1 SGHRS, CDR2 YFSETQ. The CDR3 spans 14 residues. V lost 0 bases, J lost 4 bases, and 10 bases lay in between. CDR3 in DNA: TGCGCCAGCAGCTTGGGGGAGGGGATCACTGAAGCTTTCTTT. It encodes CASSLGEGITEAFF.